This T cell receptor beta chain was documented in a study of T cells in Graves' hyperthyroidism and ophthalmopathy. General study findings and limits: A median 6.5 months before onset, the model predicted ophthalmopathy.

Clinicians diagnosed patients from clinical symptoms, serum thyroxine and TRAb, thyroid ultrasound and orbital computed tomography. There are a few counts of this clonotype. What it binds is not known. From RNA transcripts, TCR beta CDR3 regions were amplified. During a first-round RT-PCR of the TCR CDR3, the HTBI primer set was used. TCRdb reanalysed the multiplex PCR reads using MiXCR and keeps one entry per CDR3 protein. Of hundreds of thousands of distinct CDR3 sequences detected, approximately 15% appear once; the ten largest clones hold roughly a tenth. Germline V gene data show CDR1 as SNHLY and CDR2 as FYNNEI. This CDR3 spans 15 amino acids. The V gene end was trimmed by 6 bases and the J gene end by 6 bases; junction bases not matched to a gene: 8.

The TCR originated in a woman between 18 and 30 years old with Graves' hyperthyroidism. Material: blood. V is TRBV2 and J is TRBJ2-3, with 11 positions matching TRBD2. CDR3 coding DNA: TGTGCCAGCAGGGGCACTAGCGGGAGTTGGGATACGCAGTATTTT. Translating it yields CASRGTSGSWDTQYF.